These 17 T cell receptor beta chains share one sample of origin, sequenced in a study of blood T cell repertoires in COVID-19. Clones were sequenced by immunoSEQ multiplex PCR, and TCRdb holds only the in-frame ones, with some missing. The data hold 200,000 to 300,000 clones, with roughly 84% observed a single time. The source material was peripheral blood. The origin of the receptors is a man aged 35-49 years who had recovered from COVID-19.

In its sample, this clone was seen a few times. The CDR3 protein is CASSLDRDYGYTF. DNA of the CDR3: TGTGCCAGCAGCTTAGACAGGGACTATGGCTACACCTTC. The chain has TRBV7-9 and TRBJ1-2; a possible D gene is TRBD1 (6 bases). CDR1 and CDR2 (germline): SEHNR, FQNEAQ (reference sequence). V was trimmed by 1 base and J by 3 bases, leaving 6 bases between them. The CDR3 totals 13 residues.

This chain connects TRBV18 to TRBJ2-7, with a possible D match to TRBD2 (6 bases). The CDR3 runs 12 residues. Germline V lookup: CDR1 KGHSH, CDR2 LQKENI. The V and J ends lost 2 bases and 5 bases respectively, with 7 bases between them. Here the CDR3 DNA reads TGTGCCAGCTCACCATCGGGGGACGAGCAGTACTTC. This translates into CASSPSGDEQYF. The whole variable domain, remainder taken from reference TRBV18 and TRBJ2-7, is NAGVMQNPRHLVRRRGQEARLRCSPMKGHSHVYWYRQLPEEGLKFMVYLQKENIIDESGMPKERFSAEFPKEGPSILRIQQVVRGDSAAYFCASSPSGDEQYFGPGTRLTVT.

The J gene is TRBJ1-4, the V gene TRBV7-9; 9 nucleotides agree with TRBD1. Germline V gene lookup returns CDR1 SEHNR and CDR2 FQNEAQ (reference sequence). There are 16 residues in the CDR3. V was clipped by 2 bases and J by 5 bases; unmatched bases: 6. The CDR3 sequence: CASSLFTGGFNEKLFF. CDR3 bases: TGTGCCAGCAGCTTATTTACAGGGGGCTTCAATGAAAAACTGTTTTTT.

The rearrangement links TRBV10-1 to TRBJ2-2, with a weak D call TRBD2 (6 bases). CDR3 length equals 16 residues. The germline V gene encodes CDR1 WNHNN and CDR2 SYGVQD (reference sequence). Trimming took 0 bases from V and 4 from J, leaving 12 bases between them. The DNA of the CDR3 is TGCGCCAGCAGTGAGTCCCGGGGGATTGGCACCGGGGAGCTGTTTTTT. It translates to CASSESRGIGTGELFF.

J is TRBJ2-1 and V is TRBV10-3; a possible D gene is TRBD2 (6 bases). Trimming cost V 6 bases and J 9 bases, with 15 bases left between them. In germline, CDR1 is ENHRY, CDR2 SYGVKD. There are 13 residues in the CDR3. The CDR3 DNA sequence: TGTGCCATCAGGGCTAGCTTGGGAGGTGAGCAGTTCTTC. Amino acids: CAIRASLGGEQFF.

This chain links TRBV5-1 with TRBJ1-2, with D uncertain. V lost 5 bases to trimming and J lost 3 bases, with 8 bases between them. This CDR3 contains 12 residues. Germline CDR1 reads SGHRS; CDR2 reads YFSETQ. The CDR3 DNA is TGCGCCAGCAGTCCCTCAGACTATGGCTACACCTTC. This sequence encodes CASSPSDYGYTF. Filled out from reference TRBV5-1 and TRBJ1-2, the complete variable domain reads KAGVTQTPRYLIKTRGQQVTLSCSPISGHRSVSWYQQTPGQGLQFLFEYFSETQRNKGNFPGRFSGRQFSNSRSEMNVSTLELGDSALYLCASSPSDYGYTFGSGTRLTVV.

This clone was detected once. The chain uses TRBV15 and TRBJ2-5, with D hard to call. Looked up from germline, CDR1 is LNHNV and CDR2 is YYDKDF (reference sequence). Trimming cost V 1 base and J 2 bases, with 5 bases left between them. CDR3 length equals 13 residues. This chain's CDR3 is CATSRVQQETQYF. The CDR3 DNA is TGTGCCACCAGCAGAGTACAACAAGAGACCCAGTACTTC.

The gene calls are TRBV6-4 and TRBJ1-5, with 8 bases fitting TRBD1. J gave up 7 bases and V 7 bases, and 12 bases lay outside the gene matches. The CDR3 has 15 residues. Germline values: CDR1 MRHNA, CDR2 SNTAGT. The CDR3 reads CASIPGTGFCQPQHF. CDR3 sequence (DNA): TGTGCCAGCATCCCCGGGACAGGTTTTTGCCAGCCCCAGCATTTT.

The count of this clone is one. Here the CDR3 reads CSVGQGGRDTQYF. CDR3 DNA: TGCAGCGTTGGACAGGGGGGTCGGGATACGCAGTATTTT. The J gene is TRBJ2-3, the V gene TRBV29-1; 9 bases line up with TRBD1. Germline V gives CDR1 SQVTM, CDR2 ANQGSEA. The V segment lost 4 bases and the J segment 6 bases; nucleotides outside the gene matches: 5. The CDR3 runs to 13 residues.

This clone was recorded a few times. The chain carries TRBV6-2 or TRBV6-3 and TRBJ1-1; 7 nucleotides line up with TRBD1. V trimming: 6 bases; J trimming: 5 bases; junction bases outside the gene matches: 15. Germline values: CDR1 MNHEY, CDR2 SVGEGT. The CDR3 spans 16 residues. The CDR3 DNA reads TGTGCCAGCAGCGTGGAGAGGGGGCAGGGTTTAACTGAAGCTTTCTTT. This codes for CASSVERGQGLTEAFF.

The gene calls are TRBV4-1 and TRBJ2-3, with 10 nucleotides matching TRBD2. With V trimmed by 0 bases and J by 9 bases, 18 bases remained unmatched. Germline V CDR1 and CDR2: MGHRA, YSYEKL. This CDR3 has 19 amino acids. CDR3 nucleotide sequence: TGCGCCAGCAGCCAAGATACCCCCGCCTCTAGCGGGGGTGTCGACACGCAGTATTTT. Protein: CASSQDTPASSGGVDTQYF.

Points on this clone: The sample holds other DNA sequences that translate to the same CDR3. The chain joins TRBV3-1 (or the pseudogene TRBV3-2) to TRBJ1-3, with unresolved D. This CDR3 is 14 amino acids long. The germline CDR1 and CDR2 sequences are LGHDT and YNNKEL (reference sequence). Between the trimmed V and J ends, which lost 3 bases and 4 bases, there was a span of 10 bases. This chain's CDR3 is CASSQGGRGNTIYF. The CDR3 region has the DNA TGTGCCAGCAGCCAGGGAGGGCGAGGAAACACCATATATTTT.

The genes are TRBV3-1 (or the pseudogene TRBV3-2) and TRBJ2-3; 7 nucleotides align to TRBD1. The CDR3 is made up of 16 amino acids. The germline V gene encodes CDR1 LGHDT and CDR2 YNNKEL (reference sequence). J gave up 5 bases and V 4 bases, and 12 bases lay outside the gene matches. CDR3 nucleotide sequence: TGTGCCAGCAGCCCATATCAGGGGGTTACGGGAGATACGCAGTATTTT. This codes for CASSPYQGVTGDTQYF.

The V call is TRBV7-9, the J call TRBJ2-1, with TRBD1 matching over 12 bases. Trimming removed 5 bases from V and 2 bases from J; junction bases left unmatched: 4. The V gene's germline CDR1 is SEHNR and CDR2 FQNEAQ (reference sequence). The CDR3 extends over 16 amino acids. The CDR3 loop reads CASSQGTGGTYNEQFF. The CDR3 bases are TGTGCCAGCAGCCAGGGGACAGGGGGCACCTACAATGAGCAGTTCTTC. Filled out from reference TRBV7-9 and TRBJ2-1, the complete variable domain reads DTGVSQNPRHKITKRGQNVTFRCDPISEHNRLYWYRQTLGQGPEFLTYFQNEAQLEKSRLLSDRFSAERPKGSFSTLEIQRTEQGDSAMYLCASSQGTGGTYNEQFFGPGTRLTVL.

V is TRBV27 and J is TRBJ1-3; the D is unclear. With 3 bases removed from V and 4 bases from J, the gap between germline ends came to 7 bases. Germline CDR1 MNHEY, CDR2 SMNVEV (reference sequence). This CDR3 region has 13 residues. CDR3 bases: TGTGCCAGCAGTTTGGGCCCAGGAAACACCATATATTTT. This encodes CASSLGPGNTIYF.

V is TRBV3-1 (or the pseudogene TRBV3-2) and J is TRBJ2-2; D perhaps matches TRBD2 (5 bases). Germline lookup yields CDR1 LGHDT and CDR2 YNNKEL (reference sequence). The CDR3 has 16 residues. Trimming left V 3 bases short and J 0 bases short, with 11 bases between. In DNA, the CDR3 is TGTGCCAGCAGCCAGATGGGAGCTACGAACACCGGGGAGCTGTTTTTT. Its protein product is CASSQMGATNTGELFF.

This chain connects TRBV2 to TRBJ2-3, with TRBD2 matching over 10 bases. The J segment lost 1 base and the V segment lost 7 bases, leaving 5 bases of the junction unmatched. This CDR3 is 15 amino acids long. CDR1 SNHLY and CDR2 FYNNEI come from the germline V gene. The CDR3, as DNA: TGTGCCAGCACTCTCCTAGCGGGGGGCACAGATACGCAGTATTTT. Translating gives CASTLLAGGTDTQYF.